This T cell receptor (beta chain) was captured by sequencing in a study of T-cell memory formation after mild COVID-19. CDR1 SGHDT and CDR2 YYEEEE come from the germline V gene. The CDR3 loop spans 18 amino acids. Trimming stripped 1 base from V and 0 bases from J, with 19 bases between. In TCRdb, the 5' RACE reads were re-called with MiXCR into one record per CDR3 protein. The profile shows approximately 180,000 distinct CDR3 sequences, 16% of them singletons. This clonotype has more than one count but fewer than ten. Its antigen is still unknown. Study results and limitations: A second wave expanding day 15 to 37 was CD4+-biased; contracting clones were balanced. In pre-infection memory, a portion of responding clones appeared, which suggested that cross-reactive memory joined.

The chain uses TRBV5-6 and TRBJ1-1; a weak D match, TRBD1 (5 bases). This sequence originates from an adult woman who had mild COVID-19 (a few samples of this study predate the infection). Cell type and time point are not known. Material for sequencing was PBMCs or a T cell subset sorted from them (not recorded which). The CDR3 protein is CASSLRDSTRRMNTEAFF. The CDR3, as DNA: TGTGCCAGCAGCTTGCGGGACTCCACAAGGCGGATGAACACTGAAGCTTTCTTT.